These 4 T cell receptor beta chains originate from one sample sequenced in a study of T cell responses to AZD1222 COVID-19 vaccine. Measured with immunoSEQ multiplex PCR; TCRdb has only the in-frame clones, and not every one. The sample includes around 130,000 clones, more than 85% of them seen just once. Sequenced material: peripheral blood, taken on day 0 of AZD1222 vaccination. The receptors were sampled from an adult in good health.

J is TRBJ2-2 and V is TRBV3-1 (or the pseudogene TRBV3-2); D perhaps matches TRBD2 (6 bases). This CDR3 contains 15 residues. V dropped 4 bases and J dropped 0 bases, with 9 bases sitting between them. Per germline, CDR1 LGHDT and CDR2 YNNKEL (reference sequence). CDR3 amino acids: CASSPGETNTGELFF. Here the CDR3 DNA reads TGTGCCAGCAGCCCGGGAGAAACGAACACCGGGGAGCTGTTTTTT.

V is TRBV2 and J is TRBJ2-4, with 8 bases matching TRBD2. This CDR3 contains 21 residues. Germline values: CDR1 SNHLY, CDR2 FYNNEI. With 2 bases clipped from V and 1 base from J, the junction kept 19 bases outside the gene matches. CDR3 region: CASSEPTGTRARDRAKNIQYF. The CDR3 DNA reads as TGTGCCAGCAGTGAACCCACCGGGACTAGAGCAAGGGACCGGGCCAAAAACATTCAGTACTTC.

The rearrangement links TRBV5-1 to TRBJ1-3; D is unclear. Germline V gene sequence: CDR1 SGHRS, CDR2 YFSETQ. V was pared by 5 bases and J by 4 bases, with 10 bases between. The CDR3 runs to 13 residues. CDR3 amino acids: CASSAVPGNTIYF. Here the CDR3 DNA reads TGCGCCAGCAGTGCTGTACCCGGAAACACCATATATTTT. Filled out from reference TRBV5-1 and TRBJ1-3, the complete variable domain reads KAGVTQTPRYLIKTRGQQVTLSCSPISGHRSVSWYQQTPGQGLQFLFEYFSETQRNKGNFPGRFSGRQFSNSRSEMNVSTLELGDSALYLCASSAVPGNTIYFGEGSWLTVV.

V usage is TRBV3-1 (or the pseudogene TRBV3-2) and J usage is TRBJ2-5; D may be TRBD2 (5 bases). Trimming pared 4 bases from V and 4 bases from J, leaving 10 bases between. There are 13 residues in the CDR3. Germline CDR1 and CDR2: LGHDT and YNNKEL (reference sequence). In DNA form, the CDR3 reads TGTGCCAGCAGCCGGGGAGTAGGAGAGACCCAGTACTTC. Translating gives CASSRGVGETQYF.